The present T cell receptor beta chain was sequenced within a study of CD8+ T cells in alopecia areata. The wider study: The graft donors were approximately 6-12-month-old C3H/HeJ mice with spontaneous alopecia, and their skin went to approximately 7-10-week-old female C3H/HeJ mice.

About this clone: Its matching antigen is unknown. Mouse gene names and germline throughout. Read sequence stops 4 residues before the CDR3 end, and the germline J gene provides the missing end. The sample holds other DNA sequences that translate to the same CDR3.

Notes on the study in general: Lesional scalp, especially alopecia totalis/universalis, showed higher clonality than normal scalp. Resident alphabeta T-cell populations of normal skin are likewise subject to sequencing in scalp samples. Mice showed clearer TCR sharing than patients did, a gap that was possibly HLA-related.

CD4, CD8alpha, NKG2D, NKG2ACE and other markers guided sorting of pooled cutaneous lymph node cells. Trimming took 5 bases from V and 0 from J; bases not matched to a gene: 2. The germline gives CDR1 FNHDT, CDR2 SITEND (reference sequence). This CDR3 is built from 15 residues. Sequencing used cDNA as its template, made by extracting RNA and reverse transcribing it. Libraries were prepared by immunoSEQ multiplex PCR; TCRdb keeps only in-frame clonotypes and omits some of them. The sample contains over 250,000 clones, none of them singletons. The sample taken for sequencing was CD4+ T cells sorted from a lymph node. This clonotype was sampled from a C3H/HeJ mouse with alopecia areata. The strain's MHC type: H2-k. The V gene is TRBV19, the J gene TRBJ2-3, with 11 bases lining up with TRBD2. CDR3 DNA, as far as it was read: TGTGCCAGCAGAGGGACTGGGGGTAGTGCAGAA. It is translated as CASRGTGGSAE. The full CDR3 protein is CASRGTGGSAETLYF.